The clone carrying this T cell receptor (beta chain) was observed many times. Amplifying from RNA transcripts, the study obtained TCR beta CDR3 regions. An initial RT-PCR round employing HTBI primers preceded a second-round multiplex PCR. From the multiplex PCR reads, TCRdb called clonotypes with MiXCR, one entry per CDR3 protein. The sample carries about 740,000 distinct CDR3 sequences, 40% recorded once. CDR1 and CDR2 (germline): MGHDK, SYGVNS. Trimming stripped 0 bases from V and 4 bases from J, with 12 bases between. The CDR3 is 15 residues long. The data stem from a study of Graves' ophthalmopathy and Graves' hyperthyroidism. PBMCs were isolated by Ficoll-Paque density gradient centrifugation, using roughly 10 ml of fresh peripheral blood as the starting material.

The chain couples TRBV25-1 to TRBJ1-1; perhaps TRBD1 as D (5 bases). The material sequenced was peripheral blood. This TCR was recovered from an adult man with Graves' ophthalmopathy. Here the CDR3 reads CASSEYRGEGTEAFF. The CDR3 DNA follows: TGTGCCAGCAGTGAATATAGAGGGGAGGGCACTGAAGCTTTCTTT.